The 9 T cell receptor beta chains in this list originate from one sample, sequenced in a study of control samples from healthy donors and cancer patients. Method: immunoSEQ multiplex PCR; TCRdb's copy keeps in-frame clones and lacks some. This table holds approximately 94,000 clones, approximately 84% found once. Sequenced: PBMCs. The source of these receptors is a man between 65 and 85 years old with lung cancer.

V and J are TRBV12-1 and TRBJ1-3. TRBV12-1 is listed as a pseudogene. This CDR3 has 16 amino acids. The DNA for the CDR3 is TGTGCCAGCGGGGTGTTGGTCGCTTCCGCGCTAAACACCATATATTTT. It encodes CASGVLVASALNTIYF.

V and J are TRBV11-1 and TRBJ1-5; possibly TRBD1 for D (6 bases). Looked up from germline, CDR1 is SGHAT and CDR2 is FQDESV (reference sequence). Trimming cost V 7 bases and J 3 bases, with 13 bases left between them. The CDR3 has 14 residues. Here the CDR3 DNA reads TGTGCCAGCACCCCTAGGGACATCAATCAGCCCCAGCATTTT. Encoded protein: CASTPRDINQPQHF.

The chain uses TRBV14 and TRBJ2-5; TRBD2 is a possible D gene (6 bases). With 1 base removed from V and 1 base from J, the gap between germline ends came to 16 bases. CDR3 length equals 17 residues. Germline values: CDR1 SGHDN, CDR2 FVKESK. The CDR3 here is CASSQGERVVRQETQYF. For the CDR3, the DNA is TGTGCCAGCAGCCAAGGGGAGCGGGTTGTCCGCCAAGAGACCCAGTACTTC.

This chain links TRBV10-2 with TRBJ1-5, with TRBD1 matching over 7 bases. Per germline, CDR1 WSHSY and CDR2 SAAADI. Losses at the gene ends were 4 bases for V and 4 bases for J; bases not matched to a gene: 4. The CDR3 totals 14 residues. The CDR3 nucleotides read TGCGCCAGCAGTGCCCAGGGGGGGAATCAGCCCCAGCATTTT. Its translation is CASSAQGGNQPQHF.

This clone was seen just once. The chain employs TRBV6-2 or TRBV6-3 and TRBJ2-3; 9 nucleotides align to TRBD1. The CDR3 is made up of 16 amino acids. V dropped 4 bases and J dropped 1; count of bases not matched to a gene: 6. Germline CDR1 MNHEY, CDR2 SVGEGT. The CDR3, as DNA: TGTGCCAGCAGTTCCGGGACAGGGTTCGGCACAGATACGCAGTATTTT. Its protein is CASSSGTGFGTDTQYF.

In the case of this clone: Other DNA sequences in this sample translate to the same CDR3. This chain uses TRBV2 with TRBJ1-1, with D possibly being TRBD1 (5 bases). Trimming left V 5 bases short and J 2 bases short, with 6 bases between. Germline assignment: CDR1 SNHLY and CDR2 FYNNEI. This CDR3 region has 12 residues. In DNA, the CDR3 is TGTGCCAGCAGTACAGGTAACACTGAAGCTTTCTTT. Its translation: CASSTGNTEAFF.

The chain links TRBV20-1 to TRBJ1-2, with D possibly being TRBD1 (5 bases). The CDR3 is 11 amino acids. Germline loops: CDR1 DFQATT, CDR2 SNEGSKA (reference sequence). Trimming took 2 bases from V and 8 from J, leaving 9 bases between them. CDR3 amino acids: CSARQGPGYTF. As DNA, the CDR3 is TGCAGTGCTAGACAGGGCCCCGGCTACACCTTC.

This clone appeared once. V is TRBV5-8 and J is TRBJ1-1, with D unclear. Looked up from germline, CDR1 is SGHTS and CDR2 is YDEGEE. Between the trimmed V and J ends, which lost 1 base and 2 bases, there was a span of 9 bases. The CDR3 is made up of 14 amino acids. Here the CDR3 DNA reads TGTGCCAGCAGCTTGAGGTCGTTAAACACTGAAGCTTTCTTT. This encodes CASSLRSLNTEAFF.

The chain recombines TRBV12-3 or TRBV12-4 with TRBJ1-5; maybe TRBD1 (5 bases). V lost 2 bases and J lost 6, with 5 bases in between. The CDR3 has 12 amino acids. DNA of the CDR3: TGTGCCAGCAGTTTAAGGGGTCAGCCCCAGCATTTT. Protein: CASSLRGQPQHF.